These 12 T cell receptor beta chains came from one sample sequenced in a study of cytomegalovirus exposure and HLA in healthy donors. TCRdb's copy holds only in-frame clones and misses some; the assay was immunoSEQ multiplex PCR. The sample includes approximately 300,000 clones, about nine tenths of them seen just once. The sequenced material came from PBMCs. Every receptor here comes from a woman younger than 35 in good health and CMV-seronegative.

The chain carries TRBV7-9 and TRBJ1-2, with D uncertain. The CDR3 contains 13 residues. The germline CDR1 and CDR2 sequences are SEHNR and FQNEAQ (reference sequence). V lost 1 base and J lost 6, with 9 bases in between. The CDR3 reads CASSLVVSDGYTF. As DNA, the CDR3 is TGTGCCAGCAGCTTAGTCGTTAGCGATGGCTACACCTTC.

The chain is built from TRBV5-1 and TRBJ2-3; 7 bases line up with TRBD2. This CDR3 spans 15 amino acids. Germline V gene data show CDR1 as SGHRS and CDR2 as YFSETQ. J was trimmed by 1 base and V by 4 bases; bases with no gene match: 6. The CDR3 protein is CASSGLVDGTDTQYF. The DNA for the CDR3 is TGCGCCAGCAGCGGACTAGTGGACGGCACAGATACGCAGTATTTT.

The V and J genes are TRBV9 and TRBJ1-2, with a possible D match to TRBD1 (6 bases). V lost 0 bases and J lost 6, with 18 bases in between. Per germline, CDR1 SGDLS and CDR2 YYNGEE. The CDR3 contains 16 residues. CDR3 DNA sequence: TGTGCCAGCAGCGTAGAGTGGGGGCCCGACAGCCATGGCTACACCTTC. Protein product: CASSVEWGPDSHGYTF.

The rearrangement uses TRBV11-2 and TRBJ1-1, with 7 bases matching TRBD1. The V gene end was trimmed by 1 base and the J gene end by 3 bases; junction bases not matched to a gene: 2. Looked up from germline, CDR1 is SGHAT and CDR2 is FQNNGV. The CDR3 has 14 residues. CDR3 residues: CASSLGTGDTEAFF. The CDR3 DNA follows: TGTGCCAGCAGCTTAGGAACAGGGGACACTGAAGCTTTCTTT.

This clone was seen more than once but under ten times. The J gene is TRBJ2-1, the V gene TRBV14; TRBD2 aligns across 7 bases. From germline, CDR1 is SGHDN and CDR2 FVKESK. After removal of 0 bases from V and 0 bases from J, the junction contained 8 bases not matched to a gene. CDR3 length equals 18 residues. CDR3: CASSQDPGLAASYNEQFF. The CDR3 nucleotides read TGTGCCAGCAGCCAAGACCCGGGCCTAGCGGCCTCCTACAATGAGCAGTTCTTC.

This clone was recorded once. The CDR3 spells CASRGAGGYTF. The CDR3 nucleotides read TGTGCCTCGAGGGGGGCAGGAGGCTACACCTTC. The J gene is TRBJ1-2, the V gene TRBV30; D is perhaps TRBD1 (6 bases). This CDR3 comprises 11 residues. CDR1 GTSNPN and CDR2 SVGIG come from the germline V gene (reference sequence). Deletions cut 7 bases from V and 8 bases from J, with 14 bases between.

This chain joins TRBV9 and TRBJ2-3, with TRBD2 matching 9 bases. CDR1 and CDR2 (germline): SGDLS, YYNGEE. With V trimmed by 4 bases and J by 1 base, 7 bases remained unmatched. The CDR3 spans 16 residues. CDR3 bases: TGTGCCAGCAGCCCCCTAGCGGGACCCCGCACAGATACGCAGTATTTT. Amino acid sequence: CASSPLAGPRTDTQYF. Together with reference TRBV9 and TRBJ2-3, the CDR3 gives the full variable domain: DSGVTQTPKHLITATGQRVTLRCSPRSGDLSVYWYQQSLDQGLQFLIQYYNGEERAKGNILERFSAQQFPDLHSELNLSSLELGDSALYFCASSPLAGPRTDTQYFGPGTRLTVL.

This clone was observed a handful of times. The rearrangement joins TRBV5-1 to TRBJ2-5, with 8 bases identical to TRBD1. The CDR3 is made up of 15 amino acids. The germline V gene encodes CDR1 SGHRS and CDR2 YFSETQ. Losses at the gene ends were 3 bases for V and 3 bases for J; bases not matched to a gene: 7. CDR3 loop: CASSSTTGQEETQYF. In DNA, the CDR3 is TGCGCCAGCAGCTCTACCACGGGACAGGAAGAGACCCAGTACTTC.

The chain has TRBV5-6 and TRBJ2-1, with 9 bases fitting TRBD2. The V and J ends lost 3 bases and 7 bases, in that order; junction bases with no gene match: 8. CDR1 is SGHDT and CDR2 is YYEEEE in the germline V gene. The CDR3 runs 15 residues. CDR3 protein: CASSSPGLAENEQFF. For the CDR3, the DNA is TGTGCCAGCAGCTCACCGGGACTAGCAGAAAATGAGCAGTTCTTC.

This clone was seen once. V usage is TRBV28 and J usage is TRBJ2-7; the match to TRBD2 covers 8 bases. The CDR3 runs to 15 residues. Losses at the gene ends were 3 bases for V and 5 bases for J; bases not matched to a gene: 9. Per germline, CDR1 MDHEN and CDR2 SYDVKM. CDR3 residues: CASSFGAGGGNEQYF. CDR3 coding DNA: TGTGCCAGCAGTTTTGGTGCGGGAGGTGGAAACGAGCAGTACTTC.

The CDR3 DNA reads as TGTGCCAGCAGCAAACGGGGACGGACTAGCGGGAGGATGGGGGTAGCCAAAAACATTCAGTACTTC. This encodes CASSKRGRTSGRMGVAKNIQYF. The rearrangement links TRBV21-1 to TRBJ2-4; TRBD2, the table's D call, lacks a check against the DNA. TRBV21-1 is tagged as a pseudogene. CDR3 length: 22 amino acids.

The V gene is TRBV6-1, the J gene TRBJ2-5; 9 bases are a match to TRBD1. The CDR3 spans 15 residues. V shed 6 bases, J shed 10 bases, and the junction held 15 bases outside the gene matches. Germline V CDR1 and CDR2: MNHNS, SASEGT. CDR3 residues: CASSRAWTGEFGQYF. CDR3 sequence (DNA): TGTGCCAGCAGCCGGGCCTGGACAGGGGAGTTTGGCCAGTACTTC.